This T cell receptor beta chain originates from a study of control samples from healthy donors and cancer patients. This CDR3 has 17 amino acids. From germline, CDR1 is MGHRA and CDR2 YSYEKL. Trimming shortened V by 0 bases and J by 0 bases, and 13 bases separated the two germline ends. Method: immunoSEQ multiplex PCR; TCRdb's copy keeps in-frame clones and lacks some. The table lists over 150,000 clones, around 91% of them singletons. The source material was blood. J is TRBJ2-3 and V is TRBV4-1; unclear D gene. The sequence was collected from a woman between 45 and 65 years old in good health. This CDR3 reads CASSQDPGRTSTDTQYF. In DNA form, the CDR3 reads TGCGCCAGCAGCCAAGATCCCGGACGTACCAGCACAGATACGCAGTATTTT.